This is a list of T cell receptor beta chains from one sample in a study of early T cells in non-severe SARS-CoV-2 infection. TCRdb itself ran the 5' RACE reads through MiXCR, one entry per CDR3 protein. The table has some 38,000 distinct CDR3 sequences, less than 6.5% seen once. Sequencing was done on a sample of whole blood. The receptors come from an adult who was a healthcare worker with PCR-confirmed SARS-CoV-2 infection or an uninfected control (not recorded which). Each CDR3 is given with its conserved first and last residue. Size values are once, few and many counts, or a class for expanded clones, and some rows have none.

CDR3aa,v_gene,abundance
CASSQGTSDGDTQYF,TRBV7-9,many
CASRWGHEQYF,TRBV28,many
CASSLGPGSRETQYF,TRBV5-4,few
CASSINPRGETQYF,TRBV19,NA
CASSETVWNLNTGELFF,TRBV6-1,many
CASSSYPGTDTQYF,TRBV13,few
CSARDRDREAFF,TRBV20-1,many
CASSLASRPTSNFF,TRBV5-4,many
CASSSLLGGNEQYF,TRBV7-2,NA
CAWSVFRTNTEAFF,TRBV30,few
CASSLTGRGAGGDTQYF,TRBV7-3,many
CASSRQTQPQHF,TRBV12-3/TRBV12-4,NA
CASSSGPRDGYGYTF,TRBV6-5,many
CASSSWGGNTDTQYF,TRBV7-3,many
CASSASGRADETQYF,TRBV7-3,many
CASSPRPGQNTEAFF,TRBV11-3,many
CASSYRTSGRDTQYF,TRBV6-2/TRBV6-3,many
CASSPGTLGEQYF,TRBV19,many
CASSQGGGPGYTF,TRBV3-1,few
CASSPQRNTEAFF,TRBV6-6,many
CASSSQGNVHNEQFF,TRBV9,medium-sized
CASSGLGGYQETQYF,TRBV6-1,many
CASSLWGAMGETQYF,TRBV27,many
CASRIRRGQGSNQPQHF,TRBV6-2/TRBV6-3,many
CASSWSIYGYTF,TRBV12-3/TRBV12-4,many
CSAREAPGGDQPQHF,TRBV20-1,many
CASSQDMGSHGYTF,TRBV4-1,many
CASSLSRGGDTQYF,TRBV11-3,few
CASSSQGGDTQYF,TRBV5-4,NA
CASSLEGSRNQPQHF,TRBV12-3/TRBV12-4,many
CASIRSWGYQETQYF,TRBV6-1,NA
CASSLAGTGADTQYF,TRBV7-7,many
CASSPPDKGGMKTQYF,TRBV5-4,many
CASSQGWTGDFSGNTIYF,TRBV14,NA
CATGAGVTYNSPLHF,TRBV7-9,few
CASSLAGHGTEAFF,TRBV7-2,many
CAIKYRDTGELFF,TRBV10-3,NA
CASSVGLFGELFF,TRBV9,few
CATSDGGAPSTEAFF,TRBV24-1,many
CASRQTGPSYEQYF,TRBV6-2/TRBV6-3,NA
CAWSVNSRDTQYF,TRBV30,many
CASSFGWQLHHYGYTF,TRBV12-3/TRBV12-4,many
CASTPNDLNSPLHF,TRBV12-3/TRBV12-4,few